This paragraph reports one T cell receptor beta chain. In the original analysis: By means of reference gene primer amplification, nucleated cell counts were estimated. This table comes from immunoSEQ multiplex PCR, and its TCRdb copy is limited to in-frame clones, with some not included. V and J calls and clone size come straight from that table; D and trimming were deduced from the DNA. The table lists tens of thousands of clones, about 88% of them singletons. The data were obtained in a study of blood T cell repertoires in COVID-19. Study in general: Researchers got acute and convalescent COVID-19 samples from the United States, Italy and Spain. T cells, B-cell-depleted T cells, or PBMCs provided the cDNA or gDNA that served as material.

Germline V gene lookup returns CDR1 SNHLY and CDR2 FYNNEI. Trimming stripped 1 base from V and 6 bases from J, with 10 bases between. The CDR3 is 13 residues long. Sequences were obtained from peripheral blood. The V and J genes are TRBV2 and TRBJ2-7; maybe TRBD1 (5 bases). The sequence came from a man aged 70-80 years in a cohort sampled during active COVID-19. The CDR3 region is CASSEGRGFEQYF. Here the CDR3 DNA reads TGTGCCAGCAGTGAAGGTAGGGGTTTCGAGCAGTACTTC.